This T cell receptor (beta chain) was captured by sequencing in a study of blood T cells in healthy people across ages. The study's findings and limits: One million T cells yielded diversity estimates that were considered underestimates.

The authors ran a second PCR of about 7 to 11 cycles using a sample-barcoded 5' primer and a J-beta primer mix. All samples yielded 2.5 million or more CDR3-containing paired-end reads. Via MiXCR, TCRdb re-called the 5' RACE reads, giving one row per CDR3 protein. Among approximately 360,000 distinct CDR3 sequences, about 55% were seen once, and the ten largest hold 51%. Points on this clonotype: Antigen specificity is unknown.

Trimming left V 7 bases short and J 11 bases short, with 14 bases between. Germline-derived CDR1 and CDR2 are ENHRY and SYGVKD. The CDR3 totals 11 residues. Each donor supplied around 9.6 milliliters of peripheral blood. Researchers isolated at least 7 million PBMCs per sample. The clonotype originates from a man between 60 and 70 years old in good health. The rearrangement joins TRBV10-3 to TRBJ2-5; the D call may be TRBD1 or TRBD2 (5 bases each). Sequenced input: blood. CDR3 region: CAITPGTGQYF. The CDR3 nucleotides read TGTGCCATCACCCCAGGGACGGGGCAGTACTTC.